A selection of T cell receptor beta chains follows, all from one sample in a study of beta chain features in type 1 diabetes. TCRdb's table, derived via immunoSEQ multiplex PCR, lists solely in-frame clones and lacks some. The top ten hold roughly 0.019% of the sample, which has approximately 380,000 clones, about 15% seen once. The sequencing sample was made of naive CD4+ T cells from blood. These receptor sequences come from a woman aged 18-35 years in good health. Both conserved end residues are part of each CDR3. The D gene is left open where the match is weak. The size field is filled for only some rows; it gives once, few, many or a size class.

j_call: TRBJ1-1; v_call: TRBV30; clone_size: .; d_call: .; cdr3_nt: TGTGCCTGGAATAGGGGCTTGAACACTGAAGCTTTCTTT; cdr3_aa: CAWNRGLNTEAFF
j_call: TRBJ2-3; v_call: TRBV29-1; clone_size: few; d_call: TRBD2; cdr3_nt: TGCAGCGTGGGAATACGGACTAGCGGGAATACGCAGTATTTT; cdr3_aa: CSVGIRTSGNTQYF
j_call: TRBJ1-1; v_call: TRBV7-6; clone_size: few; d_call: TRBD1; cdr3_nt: TGTGCCAGCAGGGACAGGGTCAACACTGAAGCTTTCTTT; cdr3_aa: CASRDRVNTEAFF
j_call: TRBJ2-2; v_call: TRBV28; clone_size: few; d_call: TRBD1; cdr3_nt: TGTGCCAGCAGCAACCGCTGGACAGGGGCGGGCACCGGGGAGCTGTTTTTT; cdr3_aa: CASSNRWTGAGTGELFF
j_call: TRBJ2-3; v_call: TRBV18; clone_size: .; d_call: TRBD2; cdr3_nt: TGTGCCAGCGGGACTAGCGGGAGCACAGATACGCAGTATTTT; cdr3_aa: CASGTSGSTDTQYF
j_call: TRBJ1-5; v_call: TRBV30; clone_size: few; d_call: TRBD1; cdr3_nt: TGTGCCTGGATGCTAAGGGGGCGCGGGCCCCAGCATTTT; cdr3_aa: CAWMLRGRGPQHF
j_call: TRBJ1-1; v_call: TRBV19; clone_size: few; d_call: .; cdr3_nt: TGTGCCAGTAGTATTCGGTCCAAGAACACTGAAGCTTTCTTT; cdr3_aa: CASSIRSKNTEAFF
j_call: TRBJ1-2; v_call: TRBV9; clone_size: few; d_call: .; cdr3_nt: TGTGCCAGCAGTGTCGACAGACCCTATGGCTACACCTTC; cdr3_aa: CASSVDRPYGYTF
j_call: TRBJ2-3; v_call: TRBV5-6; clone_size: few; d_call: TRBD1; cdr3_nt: TGTGCCAGCAGCCCGCAGGGGGCACTGAACACAGATACGCAGTATTTT; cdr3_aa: CASSPQGALNTDTQYF
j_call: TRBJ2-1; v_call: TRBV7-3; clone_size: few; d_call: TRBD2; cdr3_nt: TGTGCCAGCAGCTCATGGACTAGCGATGAGCAGTTCTTC; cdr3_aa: CASSSWTSDEQFF
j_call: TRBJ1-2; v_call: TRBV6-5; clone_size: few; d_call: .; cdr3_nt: TGTGCCAGCGGGACATATCTCTCAACTTATGGCTACACCTTC; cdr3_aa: CASGTYLSTYGYTF
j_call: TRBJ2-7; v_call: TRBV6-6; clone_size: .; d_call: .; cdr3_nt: TGTGCCAGCAGGCGACTAGTAACTTCCGCCGAGCAGTACTTC; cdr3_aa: CASRRLVTSAEQYF
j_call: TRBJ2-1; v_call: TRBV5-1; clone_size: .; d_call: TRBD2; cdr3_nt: TGCGCCAGCAACCCCACCTTAGTAGCGGGAGGGAGCAATGAGCAGTTCTTC; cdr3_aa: CASNPTLVAGGSNEQFF
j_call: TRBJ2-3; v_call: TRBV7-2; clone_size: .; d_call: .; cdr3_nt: TGTGCCAGCAGCTTCGGCACAGATACGCAGTATTTT; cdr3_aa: CASSFGTDTQYF
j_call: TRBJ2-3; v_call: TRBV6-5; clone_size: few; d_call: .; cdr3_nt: .; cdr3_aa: CASSSSADTQYF
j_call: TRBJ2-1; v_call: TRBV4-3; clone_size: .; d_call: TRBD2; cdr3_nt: TGCGCCAGCAGCCAATCCCCCCGACTAGCGGGAGACCATGAGCAGTTCTTC; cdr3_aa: CASSQSPRLAGDHEQFF
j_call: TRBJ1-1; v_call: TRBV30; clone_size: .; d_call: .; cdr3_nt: TGTGCTTTCGCAACAGCCACTAGTGAAGCTTTCTTT; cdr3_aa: CAFATATSEAFF
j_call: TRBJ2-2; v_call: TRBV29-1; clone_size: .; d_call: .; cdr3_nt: TGCAGCGTTCTCCAGGGAAGGGCCGGGGAGCTGTTTTTT; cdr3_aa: CSVLQGRAGELFF
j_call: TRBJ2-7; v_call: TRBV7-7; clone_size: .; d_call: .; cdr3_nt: TGTGCCAGCAGCCTCCTATGCTCCTACGAGCAGTACTTC; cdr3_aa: CASSLLCSYEQYF
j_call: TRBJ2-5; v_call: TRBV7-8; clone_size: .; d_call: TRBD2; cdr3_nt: TGTGCCAGCAGCCCCGGGAGCGGGGGTGGTTTTCAGACCCAGTACTTC; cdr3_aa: CASSPGSGGGFQTQYF
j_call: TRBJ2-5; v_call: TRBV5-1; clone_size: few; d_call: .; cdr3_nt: TGCGCCAGCAGCCAAACCTCAACAGGAGAGACCCAGTACTTC; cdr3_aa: CASSQTSTGETQYF
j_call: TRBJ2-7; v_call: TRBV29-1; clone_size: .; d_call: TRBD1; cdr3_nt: TGCAGCGTAAGGACAGGGGGTGGCGAGCAGTACTTC; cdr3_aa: CSVRTGGGEQYF
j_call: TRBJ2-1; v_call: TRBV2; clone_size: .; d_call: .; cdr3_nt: TGTGCCAGCAGTCTCCGACTAGGAGACGACGGGCAGTTCTTC; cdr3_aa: CASSLRLGDDGQFF
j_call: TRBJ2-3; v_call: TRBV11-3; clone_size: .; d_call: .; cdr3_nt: TGTGCCAGCAGTCTACAGGGTGGTCCCACAGATACGCAGTATTTT; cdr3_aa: CASSLQGGPTDTQYF
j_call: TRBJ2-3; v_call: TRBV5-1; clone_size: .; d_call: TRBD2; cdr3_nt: TGCGCCAGCAGCTTTAGCGGGAAGGGGACAGATACGCAGTATTTT; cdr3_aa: CASSFSGKGTDTQYF
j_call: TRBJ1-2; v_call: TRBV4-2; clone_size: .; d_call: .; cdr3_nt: TGTGCCAGCAGCCAAGAAGGTACAGGCCCCGTCTATGGCTACACCTTC; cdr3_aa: CASSQEGTGPVYGYTF
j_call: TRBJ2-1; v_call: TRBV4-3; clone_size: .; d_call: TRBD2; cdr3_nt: TGCGCCAGCAGCCTCCCACCCAGGACTAGCGCCGACAATGAGCAGTTCTTC; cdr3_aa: CASSLPPRTSADNEQFF
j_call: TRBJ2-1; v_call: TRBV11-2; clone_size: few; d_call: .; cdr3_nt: TGTGCCAGCAGCTTAATCCCGCGTGGACTATCCTACAATGAGCAGTTCTTC; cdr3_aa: CASSLIPRGLSYNEQFF
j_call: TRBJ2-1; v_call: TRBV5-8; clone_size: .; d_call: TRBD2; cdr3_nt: TGTGCCAGCAGCCGTCGGCTAGCGGTCTACAATGAGCAGTTCTTC; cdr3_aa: CASSRRLAVYNEQFF
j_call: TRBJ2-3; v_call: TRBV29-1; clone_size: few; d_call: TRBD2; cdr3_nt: TGCAGCGTCGGGGGGAGCGGGAGCTCAGATACGCAGTATTTT; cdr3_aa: CSVGGSGSSDTQYF
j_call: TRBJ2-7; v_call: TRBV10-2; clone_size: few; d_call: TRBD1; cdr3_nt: TGCGCCAGCAGAACCGGGACAGGGAACTACGAGCAGTACTTC; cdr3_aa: CASRTGTGNYEQYF
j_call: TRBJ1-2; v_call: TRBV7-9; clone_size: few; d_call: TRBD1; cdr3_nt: TGTGCCAGCAGCGGGACAGGGGTCCAATATGGCTACACCTTC; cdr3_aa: CASSGTGVQYGYTF
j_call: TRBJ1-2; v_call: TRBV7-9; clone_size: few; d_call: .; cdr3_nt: TGTGCCAGCAGCCAGGGAGGAGCTAACTATGGCTACACCTTC; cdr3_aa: CASSQGGANYGYTF
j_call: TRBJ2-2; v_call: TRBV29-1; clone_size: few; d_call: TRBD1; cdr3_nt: TGCAGCGTCCGCTACTCCCGACAGGGATCGACCGGGGAGCTGTTTTTT; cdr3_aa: CSVRYSRQGSTGELFF
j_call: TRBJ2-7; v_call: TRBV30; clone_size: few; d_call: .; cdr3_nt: TGTGCCTGGAGGACACCGAGCTCCTACGAGCAGTACTTC; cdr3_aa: CAWRTPSSYEQYF
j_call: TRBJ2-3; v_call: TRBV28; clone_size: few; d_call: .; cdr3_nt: TGTGCCAGCACGCCCGCAGGGGCAAGCACAGATACGCAGTATTTT; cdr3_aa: CASTPAGASTDTQYF
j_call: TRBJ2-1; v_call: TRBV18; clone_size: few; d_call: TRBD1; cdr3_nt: TGTGCCAGCTCACCGGACAGGGGCTTTGGTGCCGGTGAGCAGTTCTTC; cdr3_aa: CASSPDRGFGAGEQFF
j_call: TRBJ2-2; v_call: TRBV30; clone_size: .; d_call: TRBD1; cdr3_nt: TGTGCCTGGAGGATAGGGACAGCGAACACCGGGGAGCTGTTTTTT; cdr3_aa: CAWRIGTANTGELFF
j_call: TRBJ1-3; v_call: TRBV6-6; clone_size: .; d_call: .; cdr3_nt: TGTGCCAGCACCGAACGGACTGCCTCTGGAAACACCATATATTTT; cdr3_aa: CASTERTASGNTIYF
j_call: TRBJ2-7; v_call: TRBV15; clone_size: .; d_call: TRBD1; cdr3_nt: TGTGCCACCAGCAGCCTTAGGACAGGGGGAAAATACGAGCAGTACTTC; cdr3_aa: CATSSLRTGGKYEQYF
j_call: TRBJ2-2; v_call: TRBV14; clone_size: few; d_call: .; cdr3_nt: TGTGCCAGCAGCCACTGGACAGGGAGGGGAAACACCGGGGAGCTGTTTTTT; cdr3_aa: CASSHWTGRGNTGELFF
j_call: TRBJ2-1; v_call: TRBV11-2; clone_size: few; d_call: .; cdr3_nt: TGTGCCAGCAGCTTTTCGGGATCGGATGAGCAGTTCTTC; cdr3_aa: CASSFSGSDEQFF
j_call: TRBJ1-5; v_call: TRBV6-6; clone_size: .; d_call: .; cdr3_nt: TGTGCCAGCAGTTCGGTCAGGGATCAGCCCCAGCATTTT; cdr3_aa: CASSSVRDQPQHF
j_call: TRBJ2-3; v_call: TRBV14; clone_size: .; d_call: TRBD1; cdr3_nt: TGTGCCAGCAGCTATATAGGACAGGCCCGCACAGATACGCAGTATTTT; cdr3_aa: CASSYIGQARTDTQYF
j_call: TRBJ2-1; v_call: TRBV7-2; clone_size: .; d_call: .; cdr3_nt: TGTGCCAGCAGCTTCCGGGTCGACAATGAGCAGTTCTTC; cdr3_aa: CASSFRVDNEQFF
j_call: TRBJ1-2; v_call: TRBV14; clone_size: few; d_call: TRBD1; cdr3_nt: TGTGCCAGCAGCCAAGGGACAGGGTTCTATGGCTACACCTTC; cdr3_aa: CASSQGTGFYGYTF
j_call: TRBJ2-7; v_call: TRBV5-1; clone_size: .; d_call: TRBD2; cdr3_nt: TGCGCCAGCAGCTTGCGCGGGAGTGCCGAGCAGTACTTC; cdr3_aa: CASSLRGSAEQYF
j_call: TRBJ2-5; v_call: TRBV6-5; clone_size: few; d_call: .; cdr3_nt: TGTGCCAGCAGCCTCGAGGTCCAAGAGACCCAGTACTTC; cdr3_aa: CASSLEVQETQYF